Presented here are 20 T cell receptor beta chains from one specimen sequenced in a study of cytomegalovirus exposure and HLA in healthy donors. A multiplex PCR was run with 60 Vbeta primers and 13 Jbeta primers. TCRdb's table, derived via immunoSEQ multiplex PCR, lists solely in-frame clones and lacks some. The sample yields 150,000 to 200,000 clones, 75% to 80% seen once. Sequencing used PBMCs. The origin of the receptors is a man between 35 and 55 years old in good health and CMV-seropositive.

In the case of this clone: This same CDR3 is encoded by further DNA sequences in the sample. V gene TRBV20-1 combines with J gene TRBJ1-2, with 7 bases identical to TRBD1. The CDR3 is 11 amino acids. Germline CDR1 and CDR2: DFQATT and SNEGSKA (reference sequence). CDR3 nucleotide sequence: TGCAGCGCGGGACAGTACTATGGCTACACCTTC. Amino acids: CSAGQYYGYTF.

The J gene is TRBJ2-1, the V gene TRBV7-9; TRBD2 agrees at 10 bases. This CDR3 spans 16 amino acids. V shed 5 bases, J shed 4 bases, and the junction held 8 bases outside the gene matches. The germline gives CDR1 SEHNR, CDR2 FQNEAQ (reference sequence). CDR3 residues: CASSIPVAGGYNEQFF. CDR3 DNA sequence: TGTGCCAGCAGCATCCCCGTAGCGGGAGGTTACAATGAGCAGTTCTTC.

This clone was counted between two and nine times. The chain uses TRBV6-1 and TRBJ1-2; TRBD1 might be the D (5 bases). Germline loops: CDR1 MNHNS, CDR2 SASEGT. The V and J ends lost 6 bases and 8 bases respectively, with 10 bases between them. This CDR3 contains 11 residues. CDR3 residues: CASSQGRGYTF. The CDR3 coding sequence is TGTGCCAGCAGCCAGGGCCGGGGCTACACCTTC.

The chain is built from TRBV6-1 and TRBJ2-5; 7 nucleotides match TRBD1. The V and J ends lost 9 bases and 2 bases, in that order; junction bases with no gene match: 3. Germline CDR1 and CDR2: MNHNS and SASEGT. The CDR3 runs to 12 residues. The CDR3: CASEGAQETQYF. The CDR3 DNA reads as TGTGCCAGTGAGGGGGCGCAAGAGACCCAGTACTTC.

V gene TRBV2 combines with J gene TRBJ1-1; D not resolved. The CDR3 has 12 amino acids. Germline assignment: CDR1 SNHLY and CDR2 FYNNEI. Trimming left V 4 bases short and J 4 bases short, with 7 bases between. The CDR3: CASSALSTEAFF. CDR3 in DNA: TGTGCCAGCAGTGCCTTGAGCACTGAAGCTTTCTTT.

The gene calls are TRBV5-1 and TRBJ2-2, with 12 bases identical to TRBD2. There are 16 residues in the CDR3. The V segment lost 5 bases and the J segment 1 base; nucleotides outside the gene matches: 3. Germline V lookup: CDR1 SGHRS, CDR2 YFSETQ. The CDR3 reads CASSPLAGGNTGELFF. The CDR3 DNA sequence: TGCGCCAGCAGTCCACTAGCGGGAGGGAACACCGGGGAGCTGTTTTTT.

The chain couples TRBV28 to TRBJ2-7; D perhaps matches TRBD1 (5 bases). The CDR3 extends over 13 amino acids. The germline V gene encodes CDR1 MDHEN and CDR2 SYDVKM. V was trimmed by 4 bases and J by 7 bases, leaving 14 bases between them. DNA for the CDR3: TGTGCCAGCAGTTCGGCCACGAAGGGGGAGCAGTACTTC. Residues: CASSSATKGEQYF.

The chain uses TRBV5-1 and TRBJ2-2; 9 nucleotides align to TRBD2. The V segment lost 5 bases and the J segment 6 bases; nucleotides outside the gene matches: 8. The CDR3 spans 15 residues. Per the germline V gene, CDR1 is SGHRS and CDR2 is YFSETQ. The CDR3 protein is CASSSGTSYSGELFF. The CDR3 coding sequence is TGCGCCAGCAGTAGCGGGACTAGCTACTCCGGGGAGCTGTTTTTT. Supplemented by reference TRBV5-1 and TRBJ2-2, the full variable domain reads KAGVTQTPRYLIKTRGQQVTLSCSPISGHRSVSWYQQTPGQGLQFLFEYFSETQRNKGNFPGRFSGRQFSNSRSEMNVSTLELGDSALYLCASSSGTSYSGELFFGEGSRLTVL.

The chain has TRBV19 and TRBJ1-4; D unresolved. V was pared by 5 bases and J by 3 bases, with 10 bases between. The CDR3 is 14 residues long. Germline V gene data show CDR1 as LNHDA and CDR2 as SQIVND (reference sequence). The CDR3 sequence is CASSLQTSNEKLFF. The DNA of the CDR3 is TGTGCCAGTAGTCTCCAGACATCTAATGAAAAACTGTTTTTT.

The gene calls are TRBV19 and TRBJ2-4, with 7 nucleotides matching TRBD1. CDR1 and CDR2 from the germline V gene are LNHDA and SQIVND (reference sequence). This CDR3 has 16 residues. J lost 8 bases, V lost 7 bases, and 17 bases had no gene match. CDR3 loop: CASTLGQSKHIDIQYF. CDR3 nucleotides: TGTGCCAGTACCTTGGGACAGAGTAAGCACATTGACATTCAGTACTTC. Variable domain in full (rest from reference TRBV19 and TRBJ2-4): DGGITQSPKYLFRKEGQNVTLSCEQNLNHDAMYWYRQDPGQGLRLIYYSQIVNDFQKGDIAEGYSVSREKKESFPLTVTSAQKNPTAFYLCASTLGQSKHIDIQYFGAGTRLSVL.

This clone was detected only once. V usage is TRBV28 and J usage is TRBJ2-2; D not resolved. V lost 10 bases and J lost 1, with 7 bases in between. Germline V lookup: CDR1 MDHEN, CDR2 SYDVKM. CDR3 length: 12 residues. The CDR3 sequence is CATAQNTGELFF. The CDR3 nucleotides are TGTGCCACCGCACAGAACACCGGGGAGCTGTTTTTT.

The chain joins TRBV6-1 to TRBJ2-7; 8 bases fit TRBD1. V lost 2 bases and J lost 4; bases outside the gene matches: 7. The CDR3 totals 15 residues. Germline CDR1 is MNHNS and CDR2 is SASEGT. CDR3 region: CASSEWGTGPYEQYF. DNA for the CDR3: TGTGCCAGCAGTGAATGGGGGACAGGACCATACGAGCAGTACTTC.

Details on this clone: A junction boundary mismatches the germline segment, possibly from a read error. This chain links TRBV5-6 with TRBJ2-7; 9 bases fit TRBD1. The germline gives CDR1 SGHDT, CDR2 YYEEEE. The CDR3 runs to 14 residues. DNA of the CDR3: TGTGCCAGCAGCTTGTGGACAGGGGTCCACGAGCAGTGCTTC. Protein sequence: CASSLWTGVHEQCF.

This chain joins TRBV28 and TRBJ2-6; TRBD2 matches at 8 bases. CDR1 is MDHEN and CDR2 is SYDVKM in the germline V gene. V was pared by 3 bases and J by 3 bases, with 7 bases of the junction left unmatched. The CDR3 runs to 17 residues. DNA of the CDR3: TGTGCCAGCAGTTTGTTGATCGGGAGGGTTGGGGCCAACGTCCTGACTTTC. Amino acids: CASSLLIGRVGANVLTF.

V and J are TRBV2 and TRBJ2-1, with 7 bases matching TRBD1. With 6 bases clipped from V and 6 bases from J, the junction kept 11 bases outside the gene matches. Germline loops: CDR1 SNHLY, CDR2 FYNNEI. This CDR3 has 15 amino acids. In DNA form, the CDR3 reads TGTGCCAGCAGCTTAGACAGGGCTGGAGGCAATGAGCAGTTCTTC. Translation: CASSLDRAGGNEQFF.

CDR3 DNA sequence: TGTGCCAGCGGTTGGGAGCCCTCTAATCAGCCCCAGCATTTT. Protein sequence: CASGWEPSNQPQHF. The chain carries TRBV16 and TRBJ1-5; D unresolved. Between the trimmed V and J ends, which lost 8 bases and 4 bases, there was a span of 15 bases. This CDR3 has 14 amino acids. Germline CDR1 KGHSY, CDR2 FQNENV.

The chain carries TRBV7-3 and TRBJ2-7, with 11 bases fitting TRBD2. The germline gives CDR1 SGHTA, CDR2 FQGTGA. The CDR3 loop spans 14 amino acids. The trim removed 4 bases at V and 7 bases at J, leaving 6 bases unmatched. The CDR3 reads CASSSLAGDREQYF. CDR3 nucleotides: TGTGCCAGCAGCTCACTAGCGGGAGACAGAGAGCAGTACTTC.

The V call is TRBV2, the J call TRBJ2-5; 10 nucleotides align to TRBD1. The J call may be wrong; the DNA end is better matched by TRBJ2-7. The CDR3 has 15 amino acids. The germline CDR1 and CDR2 sequences are SNHLY and FYNNEI. The CDR3 DNA reads TGTGCCAGCAGTGCTCGGACAGGGGGAGGGCACGAGCAGTACTTC. Translation: CASSARTGGGHEQYF.

This clone was counted between two and nine times. V gene TRBV2 combines with J gene TRBJ2-5, with D maybe TRBD2 (5 bases). Germline V lookup: CDR1 SNHLY, CDR2 FYNNEI. The V gene lost 6 bases and the J gene lost 4 bases, with 15 bases spanning the gap. There are 14 residues in the CDR3. This chain's CDR3 is CASSPPSGGETQYF. As DNA, the CDR3 is TGTGCCAGCAGCCCTCCGAGCGGAGGAGAGACCCAGTACTTC.

J is TRBJ1-2 and V is TRBV10-3; D not certain. The V gene lost 4 bases and the J gene lost 6 bases, with 15 bases spanning the gap. Germline lookup yields CDR1 ENHRY and CDR2 SYGVKD. CDR3 length: 14 amino acids. CDR3 residues: CAISAQPRGDGYTF. The DNA of the CDR3 is TGTGCCATCAGTGCTCAGCCTCGGGGTGATGGCTACACCTTC.